This T cell receptor beta chain was identified during a study of cytomegalovirus exposure and HLA in healthy donors. Both 60 Vbeta primers and 13 Jbeta primers went into the PCR. Some clones are missing from TCRdb's copy, which holds only in-frame ones; the method was immunoSEQ multiplex PCR. The profile shows some 120,000 clones, 70% to 80% of them singletons. Sequencing was done on a sample of PBMCs. This receptor was obtained from a man aged 25-40 years in good health and CMV-seronegative.

Written as DNA, the CDR3 is TGTGCCAGCAGTGGGCCGAGGGAGCAGTACTTC. Its protein product is CASSGPREQYF. The J gene is TRBJ2-7, the V gene TRBV25-1; D gene ambiguous. This CDR3 has 11 amino acids. V was trimmed by 4 bases and J by 7 bases, leaving 8 bases between them. Germline-derived CDR1 and CDR2 are MGHDK and SYGVNS.